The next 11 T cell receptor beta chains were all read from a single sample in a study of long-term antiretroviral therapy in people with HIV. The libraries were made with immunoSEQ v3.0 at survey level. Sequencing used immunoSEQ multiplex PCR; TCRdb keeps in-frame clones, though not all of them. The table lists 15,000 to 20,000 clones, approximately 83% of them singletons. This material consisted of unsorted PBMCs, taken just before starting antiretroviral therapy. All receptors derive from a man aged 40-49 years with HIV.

In DNA, the CDR3 is TGCGCCAGCAGATCTGAGGCAGCGAACACCGGGGAGCTGTTTTTT. Its translation: CASRSEAANTGELFF. The chain has TRBV5-1 and TRBJ2-2, with D hard to call. The CDR3 runs to 15 residues. Germline CDR1 SGHRS, CDR2 YFSETQ. Trimming took 5 bases from V and 0 from J, leaving 11 bases between them.

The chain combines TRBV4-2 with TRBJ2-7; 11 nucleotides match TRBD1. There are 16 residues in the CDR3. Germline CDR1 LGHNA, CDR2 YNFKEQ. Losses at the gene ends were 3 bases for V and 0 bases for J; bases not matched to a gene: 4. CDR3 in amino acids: CASSQDRGPDSYEQYF. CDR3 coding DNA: TGTGCCAGCAGCCAGGACAGGGGGCCCGACTCCTACGAGCAGTACTTC.

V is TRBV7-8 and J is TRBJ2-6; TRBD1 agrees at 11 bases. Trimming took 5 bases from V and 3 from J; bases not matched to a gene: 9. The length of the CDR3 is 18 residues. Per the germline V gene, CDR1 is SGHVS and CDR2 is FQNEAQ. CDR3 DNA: TGTGCCAGCAGCCCCAGGACAGGGGGCGCATTTGGGGCCAACGTCCTGACTTTC. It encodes CASSPRTGGAFGANVLTF.

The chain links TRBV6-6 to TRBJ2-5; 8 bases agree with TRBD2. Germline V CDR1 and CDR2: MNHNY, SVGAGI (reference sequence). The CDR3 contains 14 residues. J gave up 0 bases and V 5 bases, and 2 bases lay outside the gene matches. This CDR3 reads CASSIAGYQETQYF. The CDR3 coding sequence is TGTGCCAGCAGTATAGCGGGATACCAAGAGACCCAGTACTTC.

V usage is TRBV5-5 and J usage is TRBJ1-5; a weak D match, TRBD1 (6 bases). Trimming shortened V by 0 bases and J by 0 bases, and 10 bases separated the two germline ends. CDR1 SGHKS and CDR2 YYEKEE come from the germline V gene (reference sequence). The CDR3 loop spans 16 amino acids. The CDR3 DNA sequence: TGTGCCAGCAGCTTGGTGCTGACAGGTAGCAATCAGCCCCAGCATTTT. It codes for CASSLVLTGSNQPQHF.

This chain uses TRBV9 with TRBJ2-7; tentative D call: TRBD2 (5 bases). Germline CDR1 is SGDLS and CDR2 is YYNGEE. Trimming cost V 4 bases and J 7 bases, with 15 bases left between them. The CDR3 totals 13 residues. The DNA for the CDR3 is TGTGCCAGCAGCCTCCGACATGGCGGGGAGCAGTACTTC. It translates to CASSLRHGGEQYF.

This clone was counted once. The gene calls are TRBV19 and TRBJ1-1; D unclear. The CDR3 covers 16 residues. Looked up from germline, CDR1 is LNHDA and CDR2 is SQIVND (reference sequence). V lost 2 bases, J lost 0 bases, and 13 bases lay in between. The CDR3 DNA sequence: TGTGCCAGTAGTATAAGTGGAACAGTCATGAACACTGAAGCTTTCTTT. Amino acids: CASSISGTVMNTEAFF.

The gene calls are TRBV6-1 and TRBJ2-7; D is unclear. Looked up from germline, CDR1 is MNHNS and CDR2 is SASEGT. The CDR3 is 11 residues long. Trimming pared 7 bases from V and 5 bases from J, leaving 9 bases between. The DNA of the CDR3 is TGTGCCAGCACCCGAAGCGACGAGCAGTACTTC. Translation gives CASTRSDEQYF.

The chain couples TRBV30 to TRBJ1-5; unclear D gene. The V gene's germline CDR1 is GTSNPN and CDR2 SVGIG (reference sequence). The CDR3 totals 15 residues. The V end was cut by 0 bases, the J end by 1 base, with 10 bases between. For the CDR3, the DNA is TGTGCCTGGAGTGTTGGATTTGCGAGCAATCAGCCCCAGCATTTT. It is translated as CAWSVGFASNQPQHF. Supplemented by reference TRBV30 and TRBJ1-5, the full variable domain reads SQTIHQWPATLVQPVGSPLSLECTVEGTSNPNLYWYRQAAGRGLQLLFYSVGIGQISSEVPQNLSASRPQDRQFILSSKKLLLSDSGFYLCAWSVGFASNQPQHFGDGTRLSIL.

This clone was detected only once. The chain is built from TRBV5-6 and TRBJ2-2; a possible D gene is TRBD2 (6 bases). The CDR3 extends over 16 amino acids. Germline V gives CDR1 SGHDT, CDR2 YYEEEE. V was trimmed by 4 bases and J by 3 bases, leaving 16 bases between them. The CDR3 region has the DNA TGTGCCAGCAGCACCGACCCGGGACTGTACACCGGGGAGCTGTTTTTT. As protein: CASSTDPGLYTGELFF. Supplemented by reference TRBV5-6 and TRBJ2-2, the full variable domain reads DAGVTQSPTHLIKTRGQQVTLRCSPKSGHDTVSWYQQALGQGPQFIFQYYEEEERQRGNFPDRFSGHQFPNYSSELNVNALLLGDSALYLCASSTDPGLYTGELFFGEGSRLTVL.

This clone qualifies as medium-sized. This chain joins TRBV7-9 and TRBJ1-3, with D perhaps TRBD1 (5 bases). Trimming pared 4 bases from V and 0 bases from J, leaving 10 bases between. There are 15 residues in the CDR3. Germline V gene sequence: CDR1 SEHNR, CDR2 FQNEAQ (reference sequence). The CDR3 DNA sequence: TGTGCCAGCAGCTCGACAGAGGACTCTGGAAACACCATATATTTT. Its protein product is CASSSTEDSGNTIYF.